The 29 T cell receptor beta chains reported below all come from one sample, sequenced in a study of Ad26.COV2.S vaccination and SARS-CoV-2 variants. Noted treatment: around 19 received Ad26.COV2.S at low or high dose, single or two shots; 5 received placebo; per-sample allocation not given. Samples came from day 63 after the first vaccine or placebo injection. TCRdb's table, derived via immunoSEQ multiplex PCR, lists solely in-frame clones and lacks some. Here the sample spans about 350,000 clones, around 89% being singletons. The sequencing used peripheral blood, collected in a trial of Ad26.COV2.S vaccine versus placebo. All receptors derive from a person between 18 and 59 years old who received the Ad26.COV2.S COVID-19 vaccine or a placebo.

The chain carries TRBV6-1 and TRBJ1-2, with a tentative D call TRBD1 (5 bases). Germline assignment: CDR1 MNHNS and CDR2 SASEGT. V was cut by 0 bases and J by 8 bases, with 10 bases left in between. This CDR3 region has 13 residues. This chain's CDR3 is CASSEASGMGYTF. CDR3 DNA sequence: TGTGCCAGCAGTGAAGCGTCAGGGATGGGCTACACCTTC.

J is TRBJ1-5 and V is TRBV19; 7 bases align to TRBD1. V lost 7 bases and J lost 3; bases outside the gene matches: 6. Per germline, CDR1 LNHDA and CDR2 SQIVND (reference sequence). CDR3 length: 14 residues. CDR3 sequence reads: CASTIQGLNQPQHF. CDR3 DNA sequence: TGTGCCAGTACCATACAGGGGCTCAATCAGCCCCAGCATTTT. The whole variable domain, remainder taken from reference TRBV19 and TRBJ1-5, is DGGITQSPKYLFRKEGQNVTLSCEQNLNHDAMYWYRQDPGQGLRLIYYSQIVNDFQKGDIAEGYSVSREKKESFPLTVTSAQKNPTAFYLCASTIQGLNQPQHFGDGTRLSIL.

The rearrangement uses TRBV30 and TRBJ1-2; D is perhaps TRBD1 (6 bases). V was shortened by 0 bases and J by 8 bases, with 13 bases between the two germline ends. This CDR3 is built from 13 residues. Germline CDR1 and CDR2: GTSNPN and SVGIG (reference sequence). The CDR3 sequence is CAWSVRGGEGYTF. The DNA of the CDR3 is TGTGCCTGGAGTGTACGAGGGGGGGAGGGCTACACCTTC.

V and J are TRBV28 and TRBJ1-5; TRBD1 aligns across 7 bases. The junction had 13 bases not matched to a gene; V was cut back by 5 bases and J by 0 bases. There are 18 residues in the CDR3. CDR1 MDHEN and CDR2 SYDVKM come from the germline V gene. CDR3 amino acids: CASSNHKDRTASNQPQHF. For the CDR3, the DNA is TGTGCCAGCAGTAACCATAAGGACAGGACAGCTAGCAATCAGCCCCAGCATTTT.

This chain links TRBV21-1 with TRBJ1-4. TRBV21-1 is noted as a pseudogene. CDR3 length equals 15 residues. CDR3 DNA: TGTGCCAGCAGCAAAAAGAAGGGAGCACTCCAAAAACTGTTTTTT. Protein sequence: CASSKKKGALQKLFF.

CDR3 sequence reads: CASSPRQSLSYEQYF. For the CDR3, the DNA is TGTGCCAGTAGTCCACGACAATCACTTTCCTACGAGCAGTACTTC. This chain connects TRBV19 to TRBJ2-7, with D unclear. Germline-derived CDR1 and CDR2 are LNHDA and SQIVND (reference sequence). The germline V and J ends were trimmed by 5 bases and 1 base, with 15 bases remaining between them. The CDR3 runs 15 residues.

The chain uses TRBV6-7 and TRBJ2-7; 8 bases map to TRBD1. TRBV6-7 is an ORF, with its function uncertain. Trimming at V came to 8 bases and at J to 2 bases, leaving 14 bases not matched to a gene. The CDR3 loop spans 16 amino acids. The CDR3: CASPRRPGQVPYEQYF. CDR3 coding DNA: TGTGCCAGCCCTCGCCGGCCGGGACAGGTGCCCTACGAGCAGTACTTC.

The V gene is TRBV18, the J gene TRBJ2-1, with TRBD1 matching over 7 bases. The CDR3 length is 13 residues. Germline V gene data show CDR1 as KGHSH and CDR2 as LQKENI. V gave up 3 bases and J gave up 10 bases; unmatched junction bases: 6. The CDR3 sequence: CASSPDRPTEQFF. As DNA, the CDR3 is TGTGCCAGCTCACCGGACAGGCCCACGGAGCAGTTCTTC.

This chain joins TRBV30 and TRBJ2-7, with 7 bases lining up with TRBD1. CDR3 length: 14 residues. Germline V CDR1 and CDR2: GTSNPN, SVGIG (reference sequence). Trimming at V came to 5 bases and at J to 9 bases, leaving 16 bases not matched to a gene. The CDR3 spells CAWGGINRGLGQYF. The CDR3 DNA reads as TGTGCCTGGGGTGGGATTAACAGGGGTTTGGGGCAGTACTTC.

Comments on this clone: Germline and junction disagree at one end, which may indicate a read error. This sequence joins TRBV27 and TRBJ1-1; D is perhaps TRBD1 (6 bases). The CDR3 is made up of 8 amino acids. Germline CDR1 MNHEY, CDR2 SMNVEV (reference sequence). Here the CDR3 DNA reads TGTGCCACCCACGCGGACAGCTTT. Its translation is CATHADSF.

J is TRBJ2-7 and V is TRBV7-8, with D possibly TRBD2 on 6 matching bases. The CDR3 loop spans 15 amino acids. Germline V lookup: CDR1 SGHVS, CDR2 FQNEAQ. V lost 4 bases and J 9 bases, leaving 22 bases between the germline ends. The CDR3 DNA reads as TGTGCCAGCAGCTCTAACCGGGAGCCACACTTCGGGCAGTACTTC. It encodes CASSSNREPHFGQYF.

This clone was found once. The chain joins TRBV9 to TRBJ2-3, with 7 positions matching TRBD1. Germline V lookup: CDR1 SGDLS, CDR2 YYNGEE. The ends lost 2 bases at V and 1 base at J; junction bases unmatched: 4. The length of the CDR3 is 15 residues. In nucleotides, the CDR3 is TGTGCCAGCAGCGTTACGACAGGGCGCACAGATACGCAGTATTTT. Translated: CASSVTTGRTDTQYF.

The chain employs TRBV5-6 and TRBJ2-3; TRBD2 matches at 10 bases. The CDR3 sequence is 17 residues long. In germline, CDR1 is SGHDT, CDR2 YYEEEE. Unmatched junction bases numbered 9, after V lost 1 base and J lost 4 bases. CDR3 bases: TGTGCCAGCAGCTTGTTTCTTAGCGGGGGGAGCGCAGATACGCAGTATTTT. Its translation: CASSLFLSGGSADTQYF.

The chain links TRBV11-2 to TRBJ2-7, with D possibly TRBD1 on 5 matching bases. This CDR3 region has 12 residues. V lost 4 bases, J lost 3 bases, and 7 bases lay in between. Per the germline V gene, CDR1 is SGHAT and CDR2 is FQNNGV. CDR3 amino acids: CASSSDIYEQYF. CDR3 nucleotides: TGTGCCAGCAGCTCGGACATCTACGAGCAGTACTTC.

The chain recombines TRBV7-2 with TRBJ1-3; TRBD1 aligns across 7 bases. Germline V gene data show CDR1 as SGHTA and CDR2 as FQGNSA. CDR3 length: 14 amino acids. V gave up 5 bases and J gave up 6 bases; unmatched junction bases: 7. The CDR3 sequence: CASSPRTGENTIYF. The DNA for the CDR3 is TGTGCCAGCAGCCCGAGGACAGGCGAAAACACCATATATTTT. Supplemented by reference TRBV7-2 and TRBJ1-3, the full variable domain reads GAGVSQSPSNKVTEKGKDVELRCDPISGHTALYWYRQSLGQGLEFLIYFQGNSAPDKSGLPSDRFSAERTGGSVSTLTIQRTQQEDSAVYLCASSPRTGENTIYFGEGSWLTVV.

Concerning this clone itself: The sample contains more than one DNA sequence encoding this CDR3. J is TRBJ2-7 and V is TRBV9; D possibly uses TRBD1 or TRBD2 (5 bases each). The CDR3 totals 15 residues. Germline V gene lookup returns CDR1 SGDLS and CDR2 YYNGEE. V was trimmed by 0 bases and J by 3 bases, leaving 13 bases between them. The CDR3 is CASSVGGASSYEQYF. Written as DNA, the CDR3 is TGTGCCAGCAGCGTAGGTGGGGCTAGCAGCTACGAGCAGTACTTC.

This chain uses TRBV4-3 with TRBJ2-3; 9 nucleotides agree with TRBD2. The J segment lost 0 bases and the V segment lost 0 bases, leaving 7 bases of the junction unmatched. Per the germline V gene, CDR1 is LGHNA and CDR2 is YSLEER. The CDR3 contains 18 residues. The CDR3 loop reads CASSQDVSSGTSTDTQYF. The CDR3 coding sequence is TGCGCCAGCAGCCAAGATGTGTCTAGCGGGACTAGCACAGATACGCAGTATTTT.

The chain has TRBV5-4 and TRBJ1-5; D gene unclear. CDR1 is SGHNT and CDR2 is YYREEE in the germline V gene (reference sequence). This CDR3 has 14 amino acids. V lost 0 bases and J lost 6, with 10 bases in between. The CDR3 coding sequence is TGTGCCAGCAGCTTGGAAGGGTCCGGTCAGCCCCAGCATTTT. This sequence encodes CASSLEGSGQPQHF.

V is TRBV30 and J is TRBJ1-4, with 10 nucleotides matching TRBD1. The length of the CDR3 is 16 residues. Germline CDR1 and CDR2: GTSNPN and SVGIG (reference sequence). Trimming took 3 bases from V and 7 from J; bases not matched to a gene: 11. CDR3: CAWRSGTGERSEKLFF. The CDR3 DNA reads TGTGCCTGGAGAAGCGGGACAGGGGAACGTTCTGAAAAACTGTTTTTT.

The sample holds one count of this clone. The sample has other DNA sequences that encode this CDR3 too. The CDR3 DNA is TGCGCCAGCAGCCAAGATCGAGGAAACACCATATATTTT. It translates to CASSQDRGNTIYF. The chain couples TRBV4-3 to TRBJ1-3; D unresolved. V shed 0 bases and J shed 4 bases, with 4 bases lying between them. The CDR3 covers 13 residues. CDR1 is LGHNA, CDR2 YSLEER, per germline.

V and J are TRBV14 and TRBJ1-2; no clear D. V shed 4 bases and J shed 1 base, with 10 bases lying between them. The CDR3 contains 14 residues. Looked up from germline, CDR1 is SGHDN and CDR2 is FVKESK. The CDR3 sequence: CASSPGRHNYGYTF. The CDR3, as DNA: TGTGCCAGCAGCCCGGGCAGGCATAACTATGGCTACACCTTC.

This clone appeared once. The CDR3 coding sequence is TGTGCCAGCAGCCGGGACAGCTTCCAAGAGACCCAGTACTTC. Translated, it gives CASSRDSFQETQYF. This chain connects TRBV7-3 to TRBJ2-5, with 7 bases that match TRBD1. V lost 5 bases and J lost 1; bases outside the gene matches: 4. CDR3 length equals 14 residues. Looked up from germline, CDR1 is SGHTA and CDR2 is FQGTGA.

This rearrangement joins TRBV18 to TRBJ2-7; 7 positions agree with TRBD1. The junction had 11 bases not matched to a gene; V was cut back by 2 bases and J by 1 base. Per germline, CDR1 KGHSH and CDR2 LQKENI. The CDR3 spans 17 residues. CDR3 loop: CASSPAVRDSSSYEQYF. The CDR3 DNA reads TGTGCCAGCTCACCAGCTGTTCGGGACAGTTCTTCCTACGAGCAGTACTTC.

This sequence joins TRBV27 and TRBJ2-7; D unresolved. The CDR3 loop spans 14 amino acids. V lost 6 bases, J lost 5 bases, and 17 bases lay in between. The germline gives CDR1 MNHEY, CDR2 SMNVEV (reference sequence). CDR3 residues: CASRLSTLGHEQYF. CDR3 nucleotides: TGTGCCAGCAGACTAAGCACTCTCGGCCACGAGCAGTACTTC.

This chain joins TRBV30 and TRBJ1-5; 9 bases match TRBD1. This CDR3 region has 14 residues. CDR1 GTSNPN and CDR2 SVGIG come from the germline V gene (reference sequence). The junction had 9 bases not matched to a gene; V was cut back by 5 bases and J by 7 bases. The CDR3 DNA sequence: TGTGCCTGGGCGACCGGGACAGGGAGGCAGCCCCAGCATTTT. Its translation is CAWATGTGRQPQHF.

V and J are TRBV7-2 and TRBJ1-4; tentative D call: TRBD1 (6 bases). CDR3 length equals 13 residues. Deletions cut 5 bases from V and 7 bases from J, with 11 bases between. The germline V gene encodes CDR1 SGHTA and CDR2 FQGNSA. The DNA of the CDR3 is TGTGCCAGCAGCCCCCTCAGGGGTGAAAAACTGTTTTTT. Protein sequence: CASSPLRGEKLFF. Full variable domain (remainder filled in from reference TRBV7-2 and TRBJ1-4): GAGVSQSPSNKVTEKGKDVELRCDPISGHTALYWYRQSLGQGLEFLIYFQGNSAPDKSGLPSDRFSAERTGGSVSTLTIQRTQQEDSAVYLCASSPLRGEKLFFGSGTQLSVL.

The chain is built from TRBV11-2 and TRBJ2-5, with 10 bases aligning to TRBD2. J gave up 4 bases and V 1 base, and 6 bases lay outside the gene matches. This CDR3 comprises 16 residues. Germline CDR1 SGHAT, CDR2 FQNNGV. The DNA of the CDR3 is TGTGCCAGCAGCTTAGGGGTGGGACTAGCGTCAGAGACCCAGTACTTC. This encodes CASSLGVGLASETQYF.

CDR3 in DNA: TGTGCCAGCAACACCCTGGGGGCCTACGAGCAGTACTTC. It encodes CASNTLGAYEQYF. The chain links TRBV28 to TRBJ2-7; either TRBD1 or TRBD2 may fit D (5 bases each). CDR1 and CDR2 from the germline V gene are MDHEN and SYDVKM. V shed 7 bases and J shed 2 bases, with 12 bases lying between them. This CDR3 spans 13 amino acids.

This sequence joins TRBV9 and TRBJ2-3; 7 bases are a match to TRBD2. The CDR3 spans 15 residues. The germline gives CDR1 SGDLS, CDR2 YYNGEE. The V segment lost 2 bases and the J segment 6 bases; nucleotides outside the gene matches: 9. CDR3 in amino acids: CASSVLSGGGDTQYF. The DNA for the CDR3 is TGTGCCAGCAGCGTCCTCTCGGGGGGAGGGGATACGCAGTATTTT.